This entry is about one T cell receptor (beta chain). Its antigen is as yet unknown. Time point of the sample: blood 2 weeks post-SBRT. Specified treatment: 15 Gy SBRT to primary tumor, nephrectomy 4 weeks later. Serial blood draws occurred at baseline and 2 and 4 weeks post-SBRT. The source of the sample is a study of radiation and T cells in renal cell carcinoma. Study summary: Nephrectomy followed 15 Gy stereotactic body radiation by 4 weeks. Study-level findings and limits: In blood, top tumor clones expanded by 2 weeks, shrinking by 4. Pretreatment tumor biopsies were lacking, so baseline clonotypes are unknown.

Some clones are missing from TCRdb's copy, which holds only in-frame ones; the method was immunoSEQ multiplex PCR. The table shows 120,000 or so clones, with roughly four fifths occurring only once. Per the germline V gene, CDR1 is ENHRY and CDR2 is SYGVKD. The V end was cut by 0 bases, the J end by 9 bases, with 9 bases between. The CDR3 runs 13 residues. The receptor was isolated from a woman aged 55-70 years with renal cell carcinoma. The chain uses TRBV10-3 and TRBJ1-5; D call uncertain. The starting material was blood, obtained from a patient whose treatment included radiotherapy and nephrectomy. CDR3: CAISESAATPQHF. The CDR3 nucleotides read TGTGCCATCAGTGAGTCTGCGGCGACGCCCCAGCATTTT.